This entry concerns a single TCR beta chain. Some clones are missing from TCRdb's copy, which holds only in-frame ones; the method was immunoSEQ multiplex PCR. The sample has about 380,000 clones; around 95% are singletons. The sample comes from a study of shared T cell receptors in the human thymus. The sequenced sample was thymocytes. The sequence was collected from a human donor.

The CDR3 DNA is TGCAGCGTCCCCGTGACAGGGGCTTCCTATGGCTACACCTTC. It yields the protein CSVPVTGASYGYTF. The genes are TRBV29-1 and TRBJ1-2, with 8 bases aligning to TRBD1. There are 14 residues in the CDR3. Germline V lookup: CDR1 SQVTM, CDR2 ANQGSEA. The V gene end was trimmed by 6 bases and the J gene end by 4 bases; junction bases not matched to a gene: 10.